This is a list of T cell receptor beta chains from one sample in a study of cytomegalovirus exposure and HLA in healthy donors. Profiled with immunoSEQ multiplex PCR; TCRdb holds only in-frame clones, not every one. This table holds approximately 82,000 clones, under 80% found once. The specimen sequenced was PBMCs. These receptors all come from a middle-aged man in good health and CMV-seronegative. Each CDR3 is given with its conserved first and last residue. The D gene is left open where the match is weak. Rows give clone size only sometimes, using once, few, many, or a class for an expanded clone.

-,TRBV7-2,-,TRBJ2-3,CASSLEEYTQYF,TGTGCCAGCAGCTTAGAGGAGTATACGCAGTATTTT
TRBD2,TRBV10-1,few,TRBJ2-1,CASSESGLAGNEQFF,TGCGCCAGCAGTGAGTCGGGACTAGCGGGAAATGAGCAGTTCTTC
-,TRBV18,once,TRBJ2-7,CASSPWRDSYEQYF,TGTGCCAGCTCACCATGGAGGGACTCCTACGAGCAGTACTTC
-,TRBV7-8,-,TRBJ2-7,CASSLPGSEQYF,TGTGCCAGCAGTCTGCCGGGGAGCGAGCAGTACTTC
-,TRBV5-1,-,TRBJ2-3,CASSFTTDTQYF,TGCGCCAGCAGCTTCACTACAGATACGCAGTATTTT
-,TRBV7-3,few,TRBJ2-7,CASSNKTQEAVEQYF,TGTGCCAGCAGCAATAAAACCCAGGAGGCGGTCGAGCAGTACTTC
-,TRBV19,-,TRBJ2-2,CASSMARVGTGELFF,TGTGCCAGTAGTATGGCGCGGGTTGGGACCGGGGAGCTGTTTTTT
-,TRBV28,few,TRBJ1-1,CASPSREGLMNTEAFF,TGTGCCAGCCCTTCCAGGGAAGGATTAATGAACACTGAAGCTTTCTTT
-,TRBV7-3,few,TRBJ2-5,CASSRGVEETQYF,TGTGCCAGCAGCCGGGGAGTTGAGGAGACCCAGTACTTC
TRBD1,TRBV11-1,-,TRBJ1-5,CASSEGQGSNQPQHF,TGTGCCAGCAGCGAGGGACAGGGTAGCAATCAGCCCCAGCATTTT
-,TRBV6-5,-,TRBJ1-1,CASSVTGRNTEAFF,TGTGCCAGCAGCGTGACAGGCCGGAACACTGAAGCTTTCTTT
-,TRBV28,-,TRBJ1-1,CASSLYRYTEAFF,TGTGCCAGCAGTTTATACAGGTACACTGAAGCTTTCTTT
-,TRBV11-2,-,TRBJ2-3,CASSPLRLRRTDTQYF,TGTGCCAGCAGCCCCCTTAGGTTGAGGCGCACAGATACGCAGTATTTT
-,TRBV14,-,TRBJ2-1,CASSQDSFYNEQFF,TGTGCCAGCAGCCAAGACTCCTTTTACAATGAGCAGTTCTTC
TRBD1,TRBV11-1,-,TRBJ2-7,CASSPDRQGASFLGQYF,TGTGCCAGCAGCCCCGACCGGCAGGGGGCTTCTTTTCTCGGGCAGTACTTC
-,TRBV5-1,-,TRBJ2-7,CASRPVGQRGREQYF,TGCGCCAGCCGCCCGGTCGGACAGCGGGGCCGCGAGCAGTACTTC
-,TRBV30,-,TRBJ2-7,CASETAAYEQYF,TGTGCCTCGGAGACGGCGGCCTACGAGCAGTACTTC
-,TRBV19,-,TRBJ1-5,CASRMEGYNQPQHF,TGTGCCAGTAGGATGGAGGGGTACAATCAGCCCCAGCATTTT
-,TRBV12-5,-,TRBJ2-2,CASGLGSRTGELFF,TGTGCTAGTGGTCTTGGCTCGAGGACCGGGGAGCTGTTTTTT
-,TRBV14,-,TRBJ1-1,CASSQFGTEAFF,TGTGCCAGCAGCCAGTTCGGCACTGAAGCTTTCTTT
TRBD2,TRBV6-1,once,TRBJ2-7,CASRGLADPSEQYF,TGTGCCAGCAGGGGACTAGCGGATCCCTCCGAGCAGTACTTC
-,TRBV6-5,-,TRBJ2-7,CASSQWDNGYEQYF,TGTGCCAGCAGCCAGTGGGACAACGGCTACGAGCAGTACTTC
-,TRBV6-5,-,TRBJ2-5,CASSYGRQGLGETQYF,TGTGCCAGCAGTTACGGTCGGCAGGGTTTAGGGGAGACCCAGTACTTC
-,TRBV6-5,-,TRBJ1-2,CASSETVNNYGYTF,TGTGCCAGCAGTGAAACAGTTAATAACTATGGCTACACCTTC
TRBD1,TRBV15,-,TRBJ1-6,CATSRDRYRAGGSSPLHF,TGTGCCACCAGCAGAGATAGATATCGGGCAGGGGGTAGTTCACCCCTCCACTTT
TRBD1,TRBV28,-,TRBJ1-3,CASSLDRAGNTIYF,TGTGCCAGCAGCCTCGACAGGGCCGGAAACACCATATATTTT
-,TRBV10-3,once,TRBJ1-2,CAISGLRYGYTF,TGTGCCATCAGTGGTTTGCGCTATGGCTACACCTTC
TRBD2,TRBV7-2,-,TRBJ2-1,CASSSRAGGDEQFF,TGTGCCAGCAGCTCCCGGGCGGGAGGGGATGAGCAGTTCTTC
TRBD1,TRBV28,-,TRBJ2-7,CASSSIGTDPYEQYF,TGTGCCAGCAGTAGTATTGGGACAGACCCCTACGAGCAGTACTTC
TRBD1,TRBV5-1,few,TRBJ1-4,CASSVMGDSVLFF,TGCGCCAGCAGCGTGATGGGGGACAGCGTTCTGTTTTTT
TRBD2,TRBV5-1,-,TRBJ2-1,CASNPTPGLGDNEQFF,TGCGCCAGCAACCCGACTCCGGGACTAGGGGACAATGAGCAGTTCTTC
TRBD1,TRBV5-1,-,TRBJ2-7,CASTLTGGEQYF,TGCGCCAGCACCTTGACAGGGGGCGAGCAGTACTTC
TRBD1,TRBV10-3,few,TRBJ1-2,CAIRGTGANYGYTF,TGTGCCATCAGAGGGACAGGCGCTAACTATGGCTACACCTTC
TRBD2,TRBV18,-,TRBJ2-7,CASSPGLAGLGDYEQYF,TGTGCCAGCTCACCAGGGCTAGCGGGATTGGGGGACTACGAGCAGTACTTC
-,TRBV7-3,-,TRBJ1-1,CASSKMGGDTEAFF,TGTGCCAGCAGCAAAATGGGCGGGGACACTGAAGCTTTCTTT
-,TRBV5-6,-,TRBJ2-4,CASSNGRDTRYF,TGTGCCAGCAGCAACGGACGAGATACTAGGTACTTC
TRBD1,TRBV27,-,TRBJ2-7,CASSFSVSQGVREQYF,TGTGCCAGCAGTTTCTCTGTGTCACAGGGGGTTCGCGAGCAGTACTTC
TRBD1,TRBV7-9,-,TRBJ2-5,CASRLGQGRQETQYF,TGTGCCAGCAGATTGGGACAGGGTCGACAAGAGACCCAGTACTTC
-,TRBV28,-,TRBJ1-1,CASSFNRKAFF,TGTGCCAGCAGTTTCAACAGAAAAGCTTTCTTT
TRBD1,TRBV25-1,once,TRBJ1-3,CATTDRLSGNTIYF,TGTGCCACTACGGACAGGCTCTCTGGAAACACCATATATTTT
TRBD2,TRBV6-6,-,TRBJ2-5,CASSLGLAGGQETQYF,TGTGCCAGCAGTCTCGGACTAGCGGGAGGCCAAGAGACCCAGTACTTC
-,TRBV19,-,TRBJ1-5,CASSILGHGKPQHF,TGTGCCAGTAGTATCTTGGGGCACGGAAAGCCCCAGCATTTT